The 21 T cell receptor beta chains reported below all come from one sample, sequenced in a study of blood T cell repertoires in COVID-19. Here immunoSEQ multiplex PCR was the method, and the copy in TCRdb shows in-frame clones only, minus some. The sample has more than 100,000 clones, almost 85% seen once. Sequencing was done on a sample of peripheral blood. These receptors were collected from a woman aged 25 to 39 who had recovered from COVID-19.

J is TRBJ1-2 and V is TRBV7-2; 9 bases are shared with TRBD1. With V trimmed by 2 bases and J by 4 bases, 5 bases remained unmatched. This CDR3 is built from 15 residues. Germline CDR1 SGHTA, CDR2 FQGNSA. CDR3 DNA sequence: TGTGCCAGCAGCTTAACCGGGACAGGGCTCTATGGCTACACCTTC. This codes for CASSLTGTGLYGYTF.

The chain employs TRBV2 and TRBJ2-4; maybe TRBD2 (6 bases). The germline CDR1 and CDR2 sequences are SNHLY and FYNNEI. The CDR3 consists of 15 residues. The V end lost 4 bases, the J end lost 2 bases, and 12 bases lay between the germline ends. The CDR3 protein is CASSGRGETKNIQYF. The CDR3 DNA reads TGTGCCAGCAGTGGGCGGGGCGAGACCAAAAACATTCAGTACTTC.

The CDR3 DNA reads as TGTGCCAGCAGCCAGACGGGAAGCTACGAGCAGTACTTC. This sequence encodes CASSQTGSYEQYF. The chain employs TRBV11-2 and TRBJ2-7; D is possibly TRBD2 (5 bases). Trimming shortened V by 5 bases and J by 3 bases, and 11 bases separated the two germline ends. The CDR3 is 13 amino acids. Germline CDR1 reads SGHAT; CDR2 reads FQNNGV.

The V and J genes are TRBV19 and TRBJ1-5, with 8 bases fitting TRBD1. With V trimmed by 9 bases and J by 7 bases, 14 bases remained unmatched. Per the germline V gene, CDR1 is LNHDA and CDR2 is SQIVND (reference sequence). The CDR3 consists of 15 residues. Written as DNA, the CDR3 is TGTGCCAGCAAGACGATGGGACAGGCTAAGCAGCCCCAGCATTTT. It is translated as CASKTMGQAKQPQHF.

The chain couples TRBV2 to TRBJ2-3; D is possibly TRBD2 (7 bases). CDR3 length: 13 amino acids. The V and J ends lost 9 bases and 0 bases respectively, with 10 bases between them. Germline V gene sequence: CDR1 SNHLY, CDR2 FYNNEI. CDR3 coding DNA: TGTGCCAGTGGGGGGGCTAGCACAGATACGCAGTATTTT. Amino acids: CASGGASTDTQYF.

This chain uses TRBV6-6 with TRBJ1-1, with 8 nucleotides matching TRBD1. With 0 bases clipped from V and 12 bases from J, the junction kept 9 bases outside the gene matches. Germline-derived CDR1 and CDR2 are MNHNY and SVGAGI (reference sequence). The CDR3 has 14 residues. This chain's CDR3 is CASSYSSGGTLTFF. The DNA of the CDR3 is TGTGCCAGCAGTTACTCTTCAGGGGGCACCCTCACTTTCTTT.

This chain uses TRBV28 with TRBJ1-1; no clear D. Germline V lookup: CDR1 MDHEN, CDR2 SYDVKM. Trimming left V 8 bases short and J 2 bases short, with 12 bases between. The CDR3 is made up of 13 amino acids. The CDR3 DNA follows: TGTGCCAGCGGACCGGCGGGAAACACTGAAGCTTTCTTT. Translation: CASGPAGNTEAFF. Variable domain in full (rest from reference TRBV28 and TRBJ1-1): DVKVTQSSRYLVKRTGEKVFLECVQDMDHENMFWYRQDPGLGLRLIYFSYDVKMKEKGDIPEGYSVSREKKERFSLILESASTNQTSMYLCASGPAGNTEAFFGQGTRLTVV.

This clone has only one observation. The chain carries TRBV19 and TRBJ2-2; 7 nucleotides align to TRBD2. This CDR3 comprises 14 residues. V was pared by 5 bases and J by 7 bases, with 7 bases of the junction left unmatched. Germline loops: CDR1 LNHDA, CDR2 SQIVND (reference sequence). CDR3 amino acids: CASSYGGSGGELFF. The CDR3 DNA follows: TGTGCCAGTAGTTACGGGGGGTCGGGCGGGGAGCTGTTTTTT. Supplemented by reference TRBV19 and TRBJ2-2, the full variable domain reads DGGITQSPKYLFRKEGQNVTLSCEQNLNHDAMYWYRQDPGQGLRLIYYSQIVNDFQKGDIAEGYSVSREKKESFPLTVTSAQKNPTAFYLCASSYGGSGGELFFGEGSRLTVL.

The CDR3 protein is CASSPSEQNYGYTF. The CDR3 DNA reads TGTGCCAGCTCACCGTCGGAACAGAACTATGGCTACACCTTC. V is TRBV18 and J is TRBJ1-2; D is unclear. The CDR3 runs to 14 residues. Germline V lookup: CDR1 KGHSH, CDR2 LQKENI. With 3 bases removed from V and 2 bases from J, the gap between germline ends came to 10 bases.

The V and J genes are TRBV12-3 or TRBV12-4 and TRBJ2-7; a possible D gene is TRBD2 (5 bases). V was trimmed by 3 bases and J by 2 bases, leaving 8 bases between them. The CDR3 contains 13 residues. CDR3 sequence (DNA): TGTGCCAGCAGTTTTGCGGGTACCTACGAGCAGTACTTC. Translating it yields CASSFAGTYEQYF.

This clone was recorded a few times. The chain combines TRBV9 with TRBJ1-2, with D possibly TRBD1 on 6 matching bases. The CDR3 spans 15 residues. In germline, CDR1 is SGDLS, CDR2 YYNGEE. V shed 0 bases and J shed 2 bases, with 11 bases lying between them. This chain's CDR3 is CASSVGQGQNYGYTF. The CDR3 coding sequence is TGTGCCAGCAGCGTAGGTCAGGGACAAAACTATGGCTACACCTTC.

The CDR3 sequence: CASSFREVPPGNTIYF. CDR3 coding DNA: TGTGCCAGCAGTTTCCGGGAGGTTCCCCCTGGAAACACCATATATTTT. This sequence joins TRBV27 and TRBJ1-3; D gene uncertain. V shed 3 bases and J shed 2 bases, with 14 bases lying between them. This CDR3 has 16 amino acids. Germline V gives CDR1 MNHEY, CDR2 SMNVEV (reference sequence).

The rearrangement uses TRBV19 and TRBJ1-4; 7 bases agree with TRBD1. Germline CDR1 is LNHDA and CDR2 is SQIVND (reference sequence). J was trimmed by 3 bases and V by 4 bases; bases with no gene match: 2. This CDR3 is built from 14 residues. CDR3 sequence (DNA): TGTGCCAGTAGTACGGGGACAGCTAATGAAAAACTGTTTTTT. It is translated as CASSTGTANEKLFF.

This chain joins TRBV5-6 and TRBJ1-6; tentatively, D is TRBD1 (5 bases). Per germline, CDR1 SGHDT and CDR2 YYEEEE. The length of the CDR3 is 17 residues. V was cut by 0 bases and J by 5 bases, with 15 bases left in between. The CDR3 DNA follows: TGTGCCAGCAGCTTGGCGGGGGGTCGACCCAATAATTCACCCCTCCACTTT. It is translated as CASSLAGGRPNNSPLHF.

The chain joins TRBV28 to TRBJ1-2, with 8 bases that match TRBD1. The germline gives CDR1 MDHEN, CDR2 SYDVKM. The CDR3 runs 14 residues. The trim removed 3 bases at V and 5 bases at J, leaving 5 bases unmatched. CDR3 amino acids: CASSLGGQVYGYTF. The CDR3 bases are TGTGCCAGCAGTTTGGGGGGACAGGTTTATGGCTACACCTTC.

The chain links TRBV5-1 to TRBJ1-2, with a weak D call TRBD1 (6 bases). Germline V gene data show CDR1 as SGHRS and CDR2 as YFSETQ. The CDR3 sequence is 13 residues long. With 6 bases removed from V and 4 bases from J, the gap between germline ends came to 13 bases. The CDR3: CASTMDSSYGYTF. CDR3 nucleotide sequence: TGCGCCAGCACCATGGACAGCTCCTATGGCTACACCTTC. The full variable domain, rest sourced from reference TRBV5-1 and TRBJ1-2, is KAGVTQTPRYLIKTRGQQVTLSCSPISGHRSVSWYQQTPGQGLQFLFEYFSETQRNKGNFPGRFSGRQFSNSRSEMNVSTLELGDSALYLCASTMDSSYGYTFGSGTRLTVV.

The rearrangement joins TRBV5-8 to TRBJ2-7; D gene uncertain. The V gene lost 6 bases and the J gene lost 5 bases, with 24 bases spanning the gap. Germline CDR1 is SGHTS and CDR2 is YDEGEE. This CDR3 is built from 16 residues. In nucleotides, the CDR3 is TGTGCCAGCACCTCTGAGGTTTCCGCCAGATCGAACGAGCAGTACTTC. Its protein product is CASTSEVSARSNEQYF.

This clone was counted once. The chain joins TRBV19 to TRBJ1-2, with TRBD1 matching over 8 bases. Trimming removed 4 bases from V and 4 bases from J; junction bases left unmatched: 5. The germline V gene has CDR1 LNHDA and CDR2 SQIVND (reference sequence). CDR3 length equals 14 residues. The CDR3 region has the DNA TGTGCCAGTAGTACCCCGGACAGGGTCTATGGCTACACCTTC. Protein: CASSTPDRVYGYTF. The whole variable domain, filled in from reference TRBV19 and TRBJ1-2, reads DGGITQSPKYLFRKEGQNVTLSCEQNLNHDAMYWYRQDPGQGLRLIYYSQIVNDFQKGDIAEGYSVSREKKESFPLTVTSAQKNPTAFYLCASSTPDRVYGYTFGSGTRLTVV.

The CDR3 protein is CASSLGAGNQKNTEAFF. CDR3 bases: TGCGCCAGCAGCTTGGGAGCAGGGAACCAGAAAAACACTGAAGCTTTCTTT. V gene TRBV5-1 combines with J gene TRBJ1-1; possibly TRBD1 for D (5 bases). The CDR3 covers 17 residues. CDR1 is SGHRS, CDR2 YFSETQ, per germline. The V gene lost 0 bases and the J gene lost 2 bases, with 17 bases spanning the gap.

This chain's CDR3 is CASSTRGEANTGELFF. In DNA form, the CDR3 reads TGTGCCAGCAGCACTCGGGGGGAGGCGAACACCGGGGAGCTGTTTTTT. The V call is TRBV7-3, the J call TRBJ2-2, with 7 bases fitting TRBD2. The CDR3 contains 16 residues. Germline trimming cut 5 bases from V and 0 bases from J; bases unmatched to any gene: 6. CDR1 is SGHTA, CDR2 FQGTGA, per germline.

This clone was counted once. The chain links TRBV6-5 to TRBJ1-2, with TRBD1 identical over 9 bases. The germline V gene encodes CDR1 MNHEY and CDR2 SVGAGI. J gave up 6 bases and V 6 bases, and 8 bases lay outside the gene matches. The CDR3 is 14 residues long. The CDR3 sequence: CASSVKDRGDGYTF. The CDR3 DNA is TGTGCCAGCAGCGTCAAGGACAGGGGTGATGGCTACACCTTC.